The rows below give T cell receptor beta chains drawn from one sample of a study of OX40 agonist ivuxolimab in advanced cancers. Clones were sequenced by immunoSEQ multiplex PCR, and TCRdb holds only the in-frame ones, with some missing. The sample consists of over 95,000 clones, approximately 90% of them appearing once. This specimen consisted of CD4+ or CD8+ T cells sorted from blood, obtained in a trial of the OX40 agonist ivuxolimab. The receptors stem from an adult with an advanced solid tumor such as melanoma, head and neck, liver or kidney cancer. Both conserved end residues are part of each CDR3. Each record gives: J gene, clone size, V gene, D gene, CDR3 protein, CDR3 DNA. The D gene is left open where the match is weak. Only some rows state a clone size, as once, few, many or a class for expanded clones.

TRBJ1-1	.	TRBV7-8	.	CASSLKSLVNTEAFF	TGTGCCAGCAGTTTGAAGTCGTTGGTAAACACTGAAGCTTTCTTT
TRBJ2-5	.	TRBV25-1	TRBD1	CASSETGEETQYF	TGTGCCAGCAGTGAGACAGGGGAGGAGACCCAGTACTTC
TRBJ2-5	.	TRBV6-1	TRBD2	CASRGAGWETQYF	TGTGCCAGCAGGGGAGCGGGGTGGGAGACCCAGTACTTC
TRBJ2-3	once	TRBV6-5	.	CASKQSSLTDTQYF	TGTGCCAGCAAGCAGAGTTCCCTTACAGATACGCAGTATTTT
TRBJ2-3	.	TRBV7-2	.	CASSKLPLGGNTDTQYF	TGTGCCAGCAGCAAACTCCCCCTGGGCGGCAACACAGATACGCAGTATTTT
TRBJ2-1	once	TRBV6-4	.	CASSDGNSNEQFF	TGTGCCAGCAGTGACGGGAATTCGAATGAGCAGTTCTTC
TRBJ2-2	.	TRBV28	TRBD1	CASSQGFGELFF	TGTGCCAGCTCACAGGGGTTCGGGGAGCTGTTTTTT
TRBJ1-5	once	TRBV28	.	CASRTPFGANQPQHF	TGTGCCAGCAGGACCCCCTTTGGGGCCAATCAGCCCCAGCATTTT
TRBJ2-7	.	TRBV28	.	CASKRDVGEQYF	TGTGCCAGCAAGAGAGATGTGGGCGAGCAGTACTTC
TRBJ2-7	few	TRBV15	.	CATSRDVQYEQYF	TGTGCCACCAGCAGAGATGTGCAGTACGAGCAGTACTTC
TRBJ2-7	.	TRBV29-1	.	CSVGNREAEQYF	TGCAGCGTTGGAAACAGGGAAGCCGAGCAGTACTTC
TRBJ1-2	.	TRBV29-1	.	CSVDGRVAGYTF	TGCAGCGTTGATGGGAGGGTTGCTGGCTACACCTTC
TRBJ1-1	.	TRBV11-2	.	CASTSPANTEAFF	TGTGCCAGCACGTCGCCGGCCAACACTGAAGCTTTCTTT
TRBJ1-2	.	TRBV6-5	.	CASSYRVEGYGYTF	TGTGCCAGCAGTTACCGAGTTGAGGGATATGGCTACACCTTC
TRBJ1-5	.	TRBV10-1	TRBD1	CASSERNRGRDDDLQPQHF	TGCGCCAGCAGTGAAAGGAACAGGGGGCGAGATGACGATCTTCAGCCCCAGCATTTT
TRBJ2-2	.	TRBV9	.	CASSVAGKGPRDTGELFF	TGTGCCAGCAGCGTGGCGGGAAAGGGACCAAGGGACACCGGGGAGCTGTTTTTT
TRBJ2-6	.	TRBV30	.	CAWSPSGVFSSGANVLTF	TGTGCCTGGAGTCCAAGTGGGGTTTTCTCATCTGGGGCCAACGTCCTGACTTTC
TRBJ2-4	once	TRBV28	TRBD2	CASSSSGLAKNIQYF	TGTGCCAGCAGCTCTAGCGGCCTAGCCAAAAACATTCAGTACTTC
TRBJ1-4	.	TRBV19	TRBD1	CASSNRGPEEKLFF	TGTGCCAGCAGTAACAGGGGGCCGGAAGAAAAACTGTTTTTT
TRBJ2-7	once	TRBV18	TRBD1	CASSPGQGGEQYF	TGTGCCAGCTCACCGGGACAGGGTGGAGAGCAGTACTTC
TRBJ1-6	.	TRBV6-5	TRBD1	CASSRDSQNSPLHF	TGTGCCAGCAGTCGGGACAGTCAAAATTCACCCCTCCACTTT
TRBJ1-6	.	TRBV28	.	CASSLPDRNNSPLHF	TGTGCCAGCAGTTTACCCGACAGAAATAATTCACCCCTCCACTTT
TRBJ2-7	.	TRBV14	.	CASSQDGGGEQYF	TGTGCCAGCAGCCAAGATGGGGGAGGCGAGCAGTACTTC
TRBJ1-5	.	TRBV7-2	.	CASSPVGARAQPQHF	TGTGCCAGCAGCCCCGTGGGAGCGAGGGCTCAGCCCCAGCATTTT
TRBJ2-5	few	TRBV11-2	.	CASTGAQETQYF	TGTGCCAGCACCGGCGCCCAAGAGACCCAGTACTTC